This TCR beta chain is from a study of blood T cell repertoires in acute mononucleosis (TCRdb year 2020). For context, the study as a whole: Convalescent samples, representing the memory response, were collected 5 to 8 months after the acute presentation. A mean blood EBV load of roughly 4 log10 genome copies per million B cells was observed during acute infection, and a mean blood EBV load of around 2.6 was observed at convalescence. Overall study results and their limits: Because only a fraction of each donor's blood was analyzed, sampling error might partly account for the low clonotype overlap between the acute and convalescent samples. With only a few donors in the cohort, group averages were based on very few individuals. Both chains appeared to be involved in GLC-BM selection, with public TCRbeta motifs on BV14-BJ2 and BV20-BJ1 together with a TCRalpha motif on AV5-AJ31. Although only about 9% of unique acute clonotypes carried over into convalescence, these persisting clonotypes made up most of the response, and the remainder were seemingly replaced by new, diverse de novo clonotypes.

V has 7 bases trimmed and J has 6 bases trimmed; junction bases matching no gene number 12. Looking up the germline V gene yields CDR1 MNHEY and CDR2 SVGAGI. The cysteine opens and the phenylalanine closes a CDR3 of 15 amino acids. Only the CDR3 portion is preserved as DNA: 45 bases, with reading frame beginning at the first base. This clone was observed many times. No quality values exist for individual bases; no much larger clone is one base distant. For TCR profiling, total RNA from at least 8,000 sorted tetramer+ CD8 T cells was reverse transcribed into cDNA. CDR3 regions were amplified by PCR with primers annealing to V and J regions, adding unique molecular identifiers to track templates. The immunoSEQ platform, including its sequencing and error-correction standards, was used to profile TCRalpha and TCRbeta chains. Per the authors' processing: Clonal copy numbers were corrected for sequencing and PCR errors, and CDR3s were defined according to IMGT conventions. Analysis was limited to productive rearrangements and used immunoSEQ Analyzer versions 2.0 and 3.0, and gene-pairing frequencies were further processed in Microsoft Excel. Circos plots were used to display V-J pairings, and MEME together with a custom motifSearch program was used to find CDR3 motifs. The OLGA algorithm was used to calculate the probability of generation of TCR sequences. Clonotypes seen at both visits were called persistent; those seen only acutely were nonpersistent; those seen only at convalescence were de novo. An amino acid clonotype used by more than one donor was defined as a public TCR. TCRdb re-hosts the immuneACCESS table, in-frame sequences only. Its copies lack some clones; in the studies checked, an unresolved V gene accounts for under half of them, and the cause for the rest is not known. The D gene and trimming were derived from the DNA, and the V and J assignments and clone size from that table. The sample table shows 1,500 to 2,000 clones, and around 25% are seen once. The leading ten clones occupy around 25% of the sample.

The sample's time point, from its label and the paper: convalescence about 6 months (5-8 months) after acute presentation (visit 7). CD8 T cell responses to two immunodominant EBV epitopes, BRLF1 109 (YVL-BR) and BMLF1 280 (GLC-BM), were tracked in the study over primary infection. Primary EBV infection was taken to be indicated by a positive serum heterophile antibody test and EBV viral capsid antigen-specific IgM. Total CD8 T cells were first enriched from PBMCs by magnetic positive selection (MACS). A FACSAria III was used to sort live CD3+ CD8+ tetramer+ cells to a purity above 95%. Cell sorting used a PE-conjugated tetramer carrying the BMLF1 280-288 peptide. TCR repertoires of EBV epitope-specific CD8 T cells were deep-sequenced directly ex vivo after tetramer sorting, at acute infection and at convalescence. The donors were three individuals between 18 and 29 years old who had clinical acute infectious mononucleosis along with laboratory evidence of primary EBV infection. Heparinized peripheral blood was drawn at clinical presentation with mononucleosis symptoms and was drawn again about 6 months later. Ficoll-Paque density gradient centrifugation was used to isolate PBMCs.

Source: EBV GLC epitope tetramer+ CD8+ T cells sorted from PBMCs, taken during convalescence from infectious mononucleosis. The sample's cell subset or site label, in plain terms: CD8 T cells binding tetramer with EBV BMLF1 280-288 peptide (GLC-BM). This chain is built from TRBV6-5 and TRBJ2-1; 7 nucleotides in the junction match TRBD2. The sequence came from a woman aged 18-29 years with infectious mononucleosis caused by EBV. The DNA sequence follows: TGTGCCAGCACCGACGGGACTATTCTCCCCAATGAGCAGTTCTTC. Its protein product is CASTDGTILPNEQFF.